This TCR beta chain was sequenced during a study of Ad26.COV2.S vaccination and SARS-CoV-2 variants. Study information: By the intramuscular route, Ad26.COV2.S was given once, or twice 56 days apart.

The treatment here: around 19 received Ad26.COV2.S at low or high dose, single or two shots; 5 received placebo; per-sample allocation not given. Day 63 after the first vaccine or placebo injection was the time point for sampling. Vaccination used an Ad26 vector expressing Wuhan-strain SARS-CoV-2 spike. Using immunoSEQ multiplex PCR, the repertoire was profiled, and TCRdb retains in-frame clones only, with some absent. In the table there are hundreds of thousands of clones, less than 90% of which are singletons. Points on this clone: Its antigen is currently unknown.

Germline-derived CDR1 and CDR2 are MNHEY and SVGEGT. Trimming took 5 bases from V and 4 from J, leaving 20 bases between them. The CDR3 loop spans 16 amino acids. Whole-study results and caveats: For non-spike TCRs, breadth in vaccine recipients resembled that in placebo recipients.

Material: peripheral blood, obtained in a trial of Ad26.COV2.S vaccine versus placebo. This chain connects TRBV6-2 or TRBV6-3 to TRBJ1-2; the D gene is possibly TRBD1 (5 bases). The sequence derives from a person between 18 and 65 years old who received the Ad26.COV2.S COVID-19 vaccine or a placebo. CDR3 nucleotides: TGTGCCAGCAGTGCCCTTGACAGCCCAAACATCTATGGCTACACCTTC. Translating it yields CASSALDSPNIYGYTF.